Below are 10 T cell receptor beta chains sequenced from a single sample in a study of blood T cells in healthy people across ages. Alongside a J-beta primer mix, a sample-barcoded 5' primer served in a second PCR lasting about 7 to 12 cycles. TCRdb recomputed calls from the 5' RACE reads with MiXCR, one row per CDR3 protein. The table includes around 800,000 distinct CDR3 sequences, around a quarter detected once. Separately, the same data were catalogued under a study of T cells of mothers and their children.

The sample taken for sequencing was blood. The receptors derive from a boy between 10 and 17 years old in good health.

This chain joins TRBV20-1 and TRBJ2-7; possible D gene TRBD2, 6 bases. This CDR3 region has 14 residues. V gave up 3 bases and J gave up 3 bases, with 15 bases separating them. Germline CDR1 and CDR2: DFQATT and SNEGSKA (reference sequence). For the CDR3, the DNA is TGCAGTGCTAGTAGGCCGGGGGTTGGCTACGAGCAGTACTTC. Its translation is CSASRPGVGYEQYF.

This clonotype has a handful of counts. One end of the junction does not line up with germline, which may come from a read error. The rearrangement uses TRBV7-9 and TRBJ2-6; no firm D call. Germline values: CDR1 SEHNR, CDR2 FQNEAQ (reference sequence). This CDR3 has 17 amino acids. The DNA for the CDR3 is TGTGCCAGCACCTTAGGTGCGGTGAGCTCTGGGGCCAACGTCCTGACTTTC. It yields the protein CASTLGAVSSGANVLTF.

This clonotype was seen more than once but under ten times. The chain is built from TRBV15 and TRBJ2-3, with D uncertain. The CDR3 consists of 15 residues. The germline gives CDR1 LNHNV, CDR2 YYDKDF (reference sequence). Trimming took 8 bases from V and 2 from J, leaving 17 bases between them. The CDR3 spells CATYSGYLDTDTQYF. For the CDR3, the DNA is TGTGCCACCTACTCAGGATATCTTGACACAGATACGCAGTATTTT. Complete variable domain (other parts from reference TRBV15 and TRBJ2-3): DAMVIQNPRYQVTQFGKPVTLSCSQTLNHNVMYWYQQKSSQAPKLLFHYYDKDFNNEADTPDNFQSRRPNTSFCFLDIRSPGLGDTAMYLCATYSGYLDTDTQYFGPGTRLTVL.

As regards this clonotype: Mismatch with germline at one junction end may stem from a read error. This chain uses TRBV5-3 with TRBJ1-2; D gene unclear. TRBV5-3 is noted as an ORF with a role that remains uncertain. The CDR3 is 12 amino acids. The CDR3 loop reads CTRSFHKDGYTF. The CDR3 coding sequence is TGTACCAGAAGTTTTCATAAGGATGGCTACACCTTC.

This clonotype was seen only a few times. In nucleotides, the CDR3 is TGTGCCAGCAGCCAAGATCTGGCGGGGGGCCCTTTGGTTGAGCAGTTCTTC. Protein product: CASSQDLAGGPLVEQFF. The chain uses TRBV4-2 and TRBJ2-5, with 8 bases matching TRBD2. The J call may not be correct, given that the DNA end is closer to TRBJ2-1. CDR3 size: 17 residues. Germline CDR1 LGHNA, CDR2 YNFKEQ.

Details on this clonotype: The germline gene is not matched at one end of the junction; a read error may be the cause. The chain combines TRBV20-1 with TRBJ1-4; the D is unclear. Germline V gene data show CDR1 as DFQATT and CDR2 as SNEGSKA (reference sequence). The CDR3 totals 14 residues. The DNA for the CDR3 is TGCAGTGTTAGAAGTCAGGCAACTAATGAAAAACTGTTTTTT. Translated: CSVRSQATNEKLFF.

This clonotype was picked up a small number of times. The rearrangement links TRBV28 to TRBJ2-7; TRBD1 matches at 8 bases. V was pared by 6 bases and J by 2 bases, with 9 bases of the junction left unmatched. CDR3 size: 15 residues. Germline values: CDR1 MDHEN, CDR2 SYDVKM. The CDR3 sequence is CASSPGQGLAYEQYF. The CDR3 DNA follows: TGTGCCAGCAGCCCTGGACAGGGCCTAGCCTACGAGCAGTACTTC.

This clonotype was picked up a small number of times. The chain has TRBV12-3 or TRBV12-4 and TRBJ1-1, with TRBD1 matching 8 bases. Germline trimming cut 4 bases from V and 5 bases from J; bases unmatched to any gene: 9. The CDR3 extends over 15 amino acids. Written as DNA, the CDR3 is TGTGCCAGCAGTTCTAACAGGGGGGGGAAAACTGAAGCTTTCTTT. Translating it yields CASSSNRGGKTEAFF.

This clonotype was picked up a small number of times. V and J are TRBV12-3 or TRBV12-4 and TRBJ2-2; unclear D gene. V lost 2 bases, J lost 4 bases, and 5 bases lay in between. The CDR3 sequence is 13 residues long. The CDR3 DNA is TGTGCCAGCAGTTTACAGGCCACCGGGGAGCTGTTTTTT. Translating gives CASSLQATGELFF.

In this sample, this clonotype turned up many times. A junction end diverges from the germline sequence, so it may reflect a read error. DNA of the CDR3: TGTGCCAGCAGCTTAGGGCAGGGGGCAGATGGCTACACCTTC. Translation: CASSLGQGADGYTF. The chain carries TRBV5-1 and TRBJ1-2; 8 bases are shared with TRBD1. The CDR3 sequence is 14 residues long. Germline V gene lookup returns CDR1 SGHRS and CDR2 YFSETQ.